The clone carrying this T cell receptor beta chain occurred many times. Its antigen remains unidentified. The CDR3 runs to 17 residues. Trimming removed 4 bases from V and 0 bases from J, with 16 bases in between. Unique molecular identifiers were built into the TCRbeta library. TCRdb reanalysed the PCR reads using MiXCR and keeps one entry per CDR3 protein. Of almost 500,000 distinct CDR3 sequences listed, about 10% are singletons. The sample originates from a study of T-cell reconstitution after alpha-beta-depleted transplantation in children. Points from the study as a whole: Several hundred rapidly expanded clones from non-depleted graft cells reportedly supplied alpha-beta T cells about two months post-transplant. T-cell counts and diversity at one year post-transplant came mainly from newly produced T cells.

This specimen consisted of PBMCs, obtained before TCRalphabeta/CD19-depleted stem cell transplant. The TCR sequence derives from a child aged 2-9 years with inherited bone marrow failure, due to receive a stem cell transplant. The rearrangement joins TRBV12-3 or TRBV12-4 to TRBJ1-5, with D possibly being TRBD1 (5 bases). The CDR3 region has the DNA TGTGCCAGCAGTTCTACCTGGGGACCCTATAGCAATCAGCCCCAGCATTTT. Residues: CASSSTWGPYSNQPQHF.